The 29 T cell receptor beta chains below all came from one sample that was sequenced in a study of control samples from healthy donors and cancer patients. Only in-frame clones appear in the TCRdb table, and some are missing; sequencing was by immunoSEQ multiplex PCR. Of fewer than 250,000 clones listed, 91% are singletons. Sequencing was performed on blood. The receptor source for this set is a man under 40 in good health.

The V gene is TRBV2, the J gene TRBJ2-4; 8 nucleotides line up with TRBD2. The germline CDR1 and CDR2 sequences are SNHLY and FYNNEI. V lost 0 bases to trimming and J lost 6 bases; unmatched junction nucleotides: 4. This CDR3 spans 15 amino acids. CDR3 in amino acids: CASSEAQAGANIQYF. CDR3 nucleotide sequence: TGTGCCAGCAGTGAAGCGCAAGCGGGGGCAAACATTCAGTACTTC.

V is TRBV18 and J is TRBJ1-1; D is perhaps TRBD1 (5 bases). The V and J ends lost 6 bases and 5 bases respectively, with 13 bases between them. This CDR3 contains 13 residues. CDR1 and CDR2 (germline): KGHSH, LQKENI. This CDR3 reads CASSQLGGTEAFF. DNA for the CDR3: TGTGCCAGCTCTCAGTTGGGGGGTACTGAAGCTTTCTTT. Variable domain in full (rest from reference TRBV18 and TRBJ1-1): NAGVMQNPRHLVRRRGQEARLRCSPMKGHSHVYWYRQLPEEGLKFMVYLQKENIIDESGMPKERFSAEFPKEGPSILRIQQVVRGDSAAYFCASSQLGGTEAFFGQGTRLTVV.

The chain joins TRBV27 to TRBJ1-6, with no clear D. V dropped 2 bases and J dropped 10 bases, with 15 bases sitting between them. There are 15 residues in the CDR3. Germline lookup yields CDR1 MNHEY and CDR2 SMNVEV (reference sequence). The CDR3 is CASSLNSQPNSPLHF. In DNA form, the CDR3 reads TGTGCCAGCAGTTTAAACAGCCAACCCAACTCACCCCTCCACTTT.

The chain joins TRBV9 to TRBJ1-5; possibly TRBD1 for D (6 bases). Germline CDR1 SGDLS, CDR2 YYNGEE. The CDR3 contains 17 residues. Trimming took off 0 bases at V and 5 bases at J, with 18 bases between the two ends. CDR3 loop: CASSVDCRYRADQPQHF. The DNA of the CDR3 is TGTGCCAGCAGCGTAGATTGTAGGTACAGGGCGGATCAGCCCCAGCATTTT.

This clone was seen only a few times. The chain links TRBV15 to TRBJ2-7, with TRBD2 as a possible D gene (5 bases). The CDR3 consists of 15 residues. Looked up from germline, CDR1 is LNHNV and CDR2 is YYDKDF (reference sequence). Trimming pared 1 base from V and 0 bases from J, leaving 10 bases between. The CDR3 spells CATSRGLGGSYEQYF. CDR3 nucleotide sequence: TGTGCCACCAGCAGAGGGTTAGGAGGCTCCTACGAGCAGTACTTC.

CDR3 loop: CASSPRRGGLYNEQFF. CDR3 in DNA: TGTGCCAGCAGCCCGCGGCGGGGGGGGCTCTACAATGAGCAGTTCTTC. The chain has TRBV5-4 and TRBJ2-1; 9 bases match TRBD2. J was trimmed by 3 bases and V by 4 bases; bases with no gene match: 8. Germline values: CDR1 SGHNT, CDR2 YYREEE (reference sequence). There are 16 residues in the CDR3.

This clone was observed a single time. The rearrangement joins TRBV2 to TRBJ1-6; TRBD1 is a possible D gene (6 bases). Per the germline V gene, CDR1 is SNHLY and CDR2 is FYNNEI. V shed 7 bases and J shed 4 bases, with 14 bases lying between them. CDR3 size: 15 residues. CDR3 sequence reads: CASIQGNSYNSPLHF. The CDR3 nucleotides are TGTGCCAGCATACAGGGAAATTCTTATAATTCACCCCTCCACTTT.

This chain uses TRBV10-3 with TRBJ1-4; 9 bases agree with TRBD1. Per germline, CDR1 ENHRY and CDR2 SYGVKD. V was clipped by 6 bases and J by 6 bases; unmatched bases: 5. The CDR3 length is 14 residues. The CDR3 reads CAISPTGGHEKLFF. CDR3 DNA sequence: TGTGCCATCAGCCCCACAGGGGGCCATGAAAAACTGTTTTTT.

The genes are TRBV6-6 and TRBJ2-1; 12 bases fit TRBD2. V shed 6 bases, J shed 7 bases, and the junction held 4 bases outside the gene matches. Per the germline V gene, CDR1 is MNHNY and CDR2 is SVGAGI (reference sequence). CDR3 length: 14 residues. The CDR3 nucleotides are TGTGCCAGCAGGGCTAGCGGGGGGGCAAATGAGCAGTTCTTC. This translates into CASRASGGANEQFF.

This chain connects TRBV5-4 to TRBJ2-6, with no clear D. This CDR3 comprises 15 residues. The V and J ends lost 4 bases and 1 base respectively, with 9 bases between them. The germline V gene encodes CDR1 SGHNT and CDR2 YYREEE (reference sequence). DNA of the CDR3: TGTGCCAGCAGCCCTGACCCTTCTGGGGCCAACGTCCTGACTTTC. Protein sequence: CASSPDPSGANVLTF.

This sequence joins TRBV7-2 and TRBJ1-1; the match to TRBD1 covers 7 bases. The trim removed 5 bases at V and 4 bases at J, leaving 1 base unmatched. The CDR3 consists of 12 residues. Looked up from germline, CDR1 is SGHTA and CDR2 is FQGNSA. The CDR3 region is CASSDRATEAFF. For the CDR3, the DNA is TGTGCCAGCAGCGACAGGGCCACTGAAGCTTTCTTT.

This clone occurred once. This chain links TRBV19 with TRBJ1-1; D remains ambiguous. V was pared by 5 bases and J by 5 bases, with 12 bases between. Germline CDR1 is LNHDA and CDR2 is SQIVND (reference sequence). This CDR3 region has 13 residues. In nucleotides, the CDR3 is TGTGCCAGTAGTCAGCACTTGGAGACTGAAGCTTTCTTT. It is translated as CASSQHLETEAFF.

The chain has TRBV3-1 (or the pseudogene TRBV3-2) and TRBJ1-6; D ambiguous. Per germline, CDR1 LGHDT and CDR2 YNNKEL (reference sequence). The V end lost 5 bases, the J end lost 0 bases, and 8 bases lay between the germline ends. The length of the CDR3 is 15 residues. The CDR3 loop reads CASSTGSSYNSPLHF. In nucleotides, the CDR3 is TGTGCCAGCAGCACCGGGAGCTCCTATAATTCACCCCTCCACTTT.

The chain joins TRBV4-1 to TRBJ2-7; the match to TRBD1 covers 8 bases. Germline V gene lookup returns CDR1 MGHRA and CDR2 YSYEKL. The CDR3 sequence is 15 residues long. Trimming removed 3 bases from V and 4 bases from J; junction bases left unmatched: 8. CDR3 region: CASSHPDRAGYEQYF. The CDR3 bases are TGCGCCAGCAGCCACCCGGACAGGGCAGGTTACGAGCAGTACTTC.

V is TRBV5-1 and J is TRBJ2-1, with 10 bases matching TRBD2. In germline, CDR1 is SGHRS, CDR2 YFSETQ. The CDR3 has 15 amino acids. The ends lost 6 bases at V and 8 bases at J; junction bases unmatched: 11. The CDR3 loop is CASNPFSGGRDEQFF. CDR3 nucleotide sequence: TGCGCCAGCAACCCCTTTAGCGGGGGGCGGGATGAGCAGTTCTTC. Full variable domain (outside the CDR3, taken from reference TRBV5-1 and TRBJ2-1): KAGVTQTPRYLIKTRGQQVTLSCSPISGHRSVSWYQQTPGQGLQFLFEYFSETQRNKGNFPGRFSGRQFSNSRSEMNVSTLELGDSALYLCASNPFSGGRDEQFFGPGTRLTVL.

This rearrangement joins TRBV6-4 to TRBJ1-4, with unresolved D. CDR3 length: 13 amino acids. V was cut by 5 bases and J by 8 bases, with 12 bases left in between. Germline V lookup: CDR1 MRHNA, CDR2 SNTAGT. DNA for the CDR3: TGTGCCAGCAGTTATAGGGAGGGCGAAAAACTGTTTTTT. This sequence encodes CASSYREGEKLFF.

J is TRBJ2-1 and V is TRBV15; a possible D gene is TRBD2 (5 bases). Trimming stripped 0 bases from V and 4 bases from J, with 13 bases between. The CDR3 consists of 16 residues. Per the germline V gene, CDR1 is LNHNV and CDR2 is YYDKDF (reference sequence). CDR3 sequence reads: CATSRDSERLYNEQFF. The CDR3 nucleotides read TGTGCCACCAGCAGAGATTCTGAGCGGCTGTACAATGAGCAGTTCTTC.

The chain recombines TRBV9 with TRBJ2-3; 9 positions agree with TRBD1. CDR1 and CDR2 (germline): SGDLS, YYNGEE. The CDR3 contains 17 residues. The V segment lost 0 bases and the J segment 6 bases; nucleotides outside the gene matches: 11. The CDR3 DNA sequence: TGTGCCAGCAGCGTAGCTTCAGGGGGGACAGGGCCCGATACGCAGTATTTT. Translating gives CASSVASGGTGPDTQYF.

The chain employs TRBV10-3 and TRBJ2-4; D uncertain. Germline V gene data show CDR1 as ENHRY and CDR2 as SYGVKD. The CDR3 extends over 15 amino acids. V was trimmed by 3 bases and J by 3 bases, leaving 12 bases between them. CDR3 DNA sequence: TGTGCCATCAGTGAATCTGGGTTAGTCAAAAACATTCAGTACTTC. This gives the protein CAISESGLVKNIQYF.

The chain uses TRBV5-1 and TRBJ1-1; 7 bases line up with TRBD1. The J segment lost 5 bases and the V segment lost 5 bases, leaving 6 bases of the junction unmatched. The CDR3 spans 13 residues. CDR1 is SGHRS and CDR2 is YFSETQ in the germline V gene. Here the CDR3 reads CASRSTGSTEAFF. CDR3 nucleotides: TGCGCCAGCAGGTCGACAGGGAGTACTGAAGCTTTCTTT.

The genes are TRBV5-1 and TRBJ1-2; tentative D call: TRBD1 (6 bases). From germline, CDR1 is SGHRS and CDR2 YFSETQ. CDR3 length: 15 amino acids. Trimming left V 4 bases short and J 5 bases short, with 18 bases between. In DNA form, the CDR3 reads TGCGCCAGCAGCCCGGAGGGGGGTAGTCCTTATGGCTACACCTTC. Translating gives CASSPEGGSPYGYTF. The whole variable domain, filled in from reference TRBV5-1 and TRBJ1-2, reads KAGVTQTPRYLIKTRGQQVTLSCSPISGHRSVSWYQQTPGQGLQFLFEYFSETQRNKGNFPGRFSGRQFSNSRSEMNVSTLELGDSALYLCASSPEGGSPYGYTFGSGTRLTVV.

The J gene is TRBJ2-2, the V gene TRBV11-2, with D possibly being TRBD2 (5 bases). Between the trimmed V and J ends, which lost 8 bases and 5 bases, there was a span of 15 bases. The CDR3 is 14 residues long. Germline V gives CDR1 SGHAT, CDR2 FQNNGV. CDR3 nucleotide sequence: TGTGCCAGCTCTAGCCACGTCGGTACCGGGGAGCTGTTTTTT. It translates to CASSSHVGTGELFF.

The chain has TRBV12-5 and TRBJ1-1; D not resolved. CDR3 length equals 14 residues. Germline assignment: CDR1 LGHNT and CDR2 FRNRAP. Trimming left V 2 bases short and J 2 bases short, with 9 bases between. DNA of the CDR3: TGTGCTAGTGGTTTGAGTCACCATAACACTGAAGCTTTCTTT. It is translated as CASGLSHHNTEAFF. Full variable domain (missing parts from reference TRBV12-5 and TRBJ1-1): DARVTQTPRHKVTEMGQEVTMRCQPILGHNTVFWYRQTMMQGLELLAYFRNRAPLDDSGMPKDRFSAEMPDATLATLKIQPSEPRDSAVYFCASGLSHHNTEAFFGQGTRLTVV.

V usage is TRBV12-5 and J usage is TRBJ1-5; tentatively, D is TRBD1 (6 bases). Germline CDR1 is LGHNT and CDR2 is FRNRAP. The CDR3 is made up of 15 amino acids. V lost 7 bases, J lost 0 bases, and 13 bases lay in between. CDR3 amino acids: CASASDSNSNQPQHF. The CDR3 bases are TGTGCTAGTGCCTCGGACAGCAATAGCAATCAGCCCCAGCATTTT.

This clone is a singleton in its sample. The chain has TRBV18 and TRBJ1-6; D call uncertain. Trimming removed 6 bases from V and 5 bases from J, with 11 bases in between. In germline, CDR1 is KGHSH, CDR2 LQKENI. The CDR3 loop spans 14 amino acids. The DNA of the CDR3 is TGTGCCAGCTCGATCTATGAGGATAATTCACCCCTCCACTTT. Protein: CASSIYEDNSPLHF. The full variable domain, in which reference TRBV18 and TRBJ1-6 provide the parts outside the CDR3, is NAGVMQNPRHLVRRRGQEARLRCSPMKGHSHVYWYRQLPEEGLKFMVYLQKENIIDESGMPKERFSAEFPKEGPSILRIQQVVRGDSAAYFCASSIYEDNSPLHFGNGTRLTVT.

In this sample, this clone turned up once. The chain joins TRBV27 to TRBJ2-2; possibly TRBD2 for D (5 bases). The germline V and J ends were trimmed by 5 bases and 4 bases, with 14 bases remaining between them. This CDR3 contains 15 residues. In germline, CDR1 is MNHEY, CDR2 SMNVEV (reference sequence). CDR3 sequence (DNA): TGTGCCAGCAGTCCCCGGGGTCCGAGCACCGGGGAGCTGTTTTTT. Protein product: CASSPRGPSTGELFF.

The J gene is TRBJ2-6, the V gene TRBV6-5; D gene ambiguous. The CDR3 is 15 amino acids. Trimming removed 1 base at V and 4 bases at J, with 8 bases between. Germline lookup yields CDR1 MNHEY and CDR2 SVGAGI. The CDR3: CASSYLASGANVLTF. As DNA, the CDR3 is TGTGCCAGCAGTTACTTGGCTTCAGGGGCCAACGTCCTGACTTTC.

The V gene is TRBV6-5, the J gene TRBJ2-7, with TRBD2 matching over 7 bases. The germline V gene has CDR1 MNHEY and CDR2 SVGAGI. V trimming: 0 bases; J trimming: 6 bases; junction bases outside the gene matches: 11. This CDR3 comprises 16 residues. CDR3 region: CASSYSSQRGGGEQYF. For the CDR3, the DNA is TGTGCCAGCAGTTACTCGTCCCAGCGGGGTGGAGGCGAGCAGTACTTC.

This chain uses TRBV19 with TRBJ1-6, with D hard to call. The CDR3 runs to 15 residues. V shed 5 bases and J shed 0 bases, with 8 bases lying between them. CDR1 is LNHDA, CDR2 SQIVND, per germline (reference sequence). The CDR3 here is CASSYASSYNSPLHF. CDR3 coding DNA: TGTGCCAGTAGTTACGCGTCCTCCTATAATTCACCCCTCCACTTT.